This T cell receptor (beta chain) came from a study of blood T cell repertoires in COVID-19. Turning to the study itself: Samples of COVID-19 (acute and convalescent) were obtained from the United States, Italy and Spain.

Seattle cases were enrolled at active infection and followed longitudinally. Germline CDR1 and CDR2: MNHEY and SMNVEV (reference sequence). The CDR3 totals 11 residues. Trimming cost V 6 bases and J 3 bases, with 6 bases left between them. The assay was immunoSEQ multiplex PCR, and TCRdb's table has in-frame clones only and misses some. The sample holds about 200,000 clones, roughly 90% seen once. The sequenced material came from peripheral blood. The clonotype comes from a man aged 45-65 years with COVID-19, enrolled during active disease. The gene calls are TRBV27 and TRBJ2-7, with D hard to call. CDR3 sequence reads: CASRSNYEQYF. In DNA, the CDR3 is TGTGCCAGCAGATCCAACTACGAGCAGTACTTC.